This is a list of T cell receptor beta chains from one sample in a study of T cell changes during pregnancy in multiple sclerosis. The repertoire was sequenced with immunoSEQ multiplex PCR; TCRdb's copy has only in-frame clones and lacks some. The sample carries about 50,000 clones, roughly nine tenths recorded once. Sequences were derived from CD8+ T cells from peripheral blood mononuclear cells, sampled after pregnancy. These TCRs come from a female donor with multiple sclerosis, enrolled in a pregnancy study. Each CDR3 is given without its conserved first and last residue. A D gene is named only where the DNA matches it firmly. Not every row has a clone size; where given, it reads once, few, many or a size class.

j_gene	abundance	v_gene	d_gene	CDR3aa
TRBJ2-7	-	TRBV4-1	-	ASSQDTEGLPYEQY
TRBJ1-6	-	TRBV2	TRBD1	ASSQGESSYNSPLH
TRBJ2-5	-	TRBV27	TRBD1	ASSRTGTEETQY
TRBJ2-1	-	TRBV19	TRBD1	ASQQGVMHNEQF
TRBJ2-7	-	TRBV13	TRBD2	ASSSRRASGGALEGEQY
TRBJ2-7	-	TRBV4-1	TRBD1	ASSQFGTGLYEQY
TRBJ2-1	-	TRBV5-6	TRBD1	ASSLDGTGGLDEQF
TRBJ1-1	once	TRBV2	-	AIWSGPKRRAEAF
TRBJ2-5	-	TRBV5-6	-	ASMLGGMGETQY
TRBJ1-2	-	TRBV9	TRBD1	ASSVATGQEKNGYT
TRBJ2-2	-	TRBV19	TRBD1	ASSRIRQGVGELF
TRBJ1-2	-	TRBV19	-	ASSNMGTGYT
TRBJ1-1	-	TRBV11-2	-	ASSLQGMNTEAF
TRBJ1-4	-	TRBV2	TRBD1	ASKGGQLNEKLF
TRBJ1-3	-	TRBV9	-	ASRRGAGNTIY
TRBJ2-7	-	TRBV6-6	TRBD1	ASSGEAGGVYEQY
TRBJ2-2	-	TRBV5-4	TRBD1	ASSLMDRGLAGELF
TRBJ1-1	-	TRBV30	-	AWSVQHEAF
TRBJ1-2	-	TRBV25-1	TRBD1	ASSEYVGQGRVGYT
TRBJ1-2	-	TRBV29-1	-	SVVPQGSYGYT
TRBJ2-1	-	TRBV7-3	TRBD2	ASSLNGLAGEKQF
TRBJ1-6	-	TRBV27	-	ASSLLIGASNSPLH
TRBJ2-4	-	TRBV12-2	-	ASRCPPKAARPGGQHIQY
TRBJ2-7	-	TRBV6-5	TRBD1	ASSSDRVLGNEQY
TRBJ2-7	-	TRBV9	-	ASSAEGGAGAFYEQY
TRBJ2-5	-	TRBV11-2	-	ASSLEPRQIQETQY